This T cell receptor beta chain was observed in a study of T-cell reconstitution after alpha-beta-depleted transplantation in children. Overall study results and limits: Reported findings indicate that, about two months after transplant, alpha-beta T cells came from several hundred expanded clones, which were derived from non-depleted graft cells. One year after transplant, T-cell counts and diversity came mostly from newly produced T cells. Where some patients showed high TCRbeta diversity at day 60, it came from recipient T cells and thymic progenitors that had survived.

As it was prepared, the TCRbeta library received unique molecular identifiers. TCRdb redid the calling of the PCR reads with MiXCR, one entry per CDR3 protein. The repertoire has more than 40,000 distinct CDR3 sequences, around 53% of them found once; the top ten carry roughly two fifths. Trimming removed 1 base from V and 5 bases from J; junction bases left unmatched: 9. CDR1 SGHRS and CDR2 YFSETQ come from the germline V gene. This CDR3 has 16 amino acids. In its sample, this clonotype was seen many times. Its antigen is not known. The chain recombines TRBV5-1 with TRBJ1-1; 9 bases fit TRBD1. Sequenced here: peripheral blood, sampled before TCRalphabeta/CD19-depleted stem cell transplant. This sequence was found in a boy under two years old with SCID, due to receive a stem cell transplant. This CDR3 is CASSLNPGQGYTEAFF. The CDR3 DNA sequence: TGCGCCAGCAGCTTGAATCCGGGACAGGGTTATACTGAAGCTTTCTTT.